Listed below are T cell receptor beta chains from one sample, sequenced in a study of cytomegalovirus exposure and HLA in healthy donors. Sequencing used immunoSEQ multiplex PCR; TCRdb keeps in-frame clones, though not all of them. The table lists approximately 92,000 clones, roughly 63% of them singletons, with 2.7% in the top ten. The sequencing sample was made of PBMCs. The receptors originated from a man aged 45-60 years in good health and CMV-seronegative. Each CDR3 is given with its conserved first and last residue. Fields, in order: V gene, J gene, clone size, D gene, CDR3 DNA, CDR3 protein. D genes are given only for firm matches. Clone size is given for some rows only: seen once, a few or many times, or a class if the clone is expanded.

>TRBV19|TRBJ2-7|-|-
TGTGCCAGTAGTATTGACACAACCTACGAGCAGTACTTC
CASSIDTTYEQYF
>TRBV6-5|TRBJ2-1|-|-
TGTGCCAGCAGAGGGGGGGGGCACAATGAGCAGTTCTTC
CASRGGGHNEQFF
>TRBV29-1|TRBJ1-2|once|-
TGCAGCGTTGACGAGCGAACTAACTATGGCTACACCTTC
CSVDERTNYGYTF
>TRBV9|TRBJ2-2|-|-
TGTGCCAGCAGCGTAAACAGGGACGCCGGGGAGCTGTTTTTT
CASSVNRDAGELFF
>TRBV18|TRBJ2-7|-|-
TGTGCCAGCTCACCGGTCAGGGGCCCCTACGAGCAGTACTTC
CASSPVRGPYEQYF
>TRBV11-1|TRBJ2-3|few|-
TGTGCCAGCAGCTTACGGTTTTCTTACACAGATACGCAGTATTTT
CASSLRFSYTDTQYF
>TRBV30|TRBJ2-7|-|-
TGTGCCTGGAGTGTACTTATCTACGAGCAGTACTTC
CAWSVLIYEQYF
>TRBV5-1|TRBJ1-2|-|TRBD1
TGCGCCAGCAGAGGTCATCAGGGGGCAAATGGCTACACCTTC
CASRGHQGANGYTF
>TRBV27|TRBJ2-2|-|TRBD1
TGTGCCAGCAGTTTAGGGTACAGGGGACGAACCGGGGAGCTGTTTTTT
CASSLGYRGRTGELFF
>TRBV6-6|TRBJ1-4|-|-
TGTGCCAGCAGTTCGGCAGGGGCAACTAATGAAAAACTGTTTTTT
CASSSAGATNEKLFF
>TRBV2|TRBJ2-1|-|TRBD1
TGTGCCAGCAGTGACCGACAGGGGGCCCATGAGCAGTTCTTC
CASSDRQGAHEQFF
>TRBV6-1|TRBJ2-7|-|-
TGTGCCAGCAGTGAAGCTCGCGGACAGAAGTCTGAGCAGTACTTC
CASSEARGQKSEQYF
>TRBV5-6|TRBJ2-3|few|TRBD2
TGTGCCAGCAGCTTGAGACTAGCGGGAGCCGCAGATACGCAGTATTTT
CASSLRLAGAADTQYF
>TRBV28|TRBJ1-5|-|-
TGTGCCAGCACCAGAACAGCTAATAATCAGCCCCAGCATTTT
CASTRTANNQPQHF
>TRBV2|TRBJ2-3|-|TRBD1
TGTGCCAGCAGCGAACAGGGGCCAGGCACAGATACGCAGTATTTT
CASSEQGPGTDTQYF
>TRBV7-8|TRBJ2-5|-|-
TGTGCCAGCAGCTCGAGGATTGGGGAGACCCAGTACTTC
CASSSRIGETQYF
>TRBV5-1|TRBJ2-1|-|TRBD1
TGCGCCAGCTCCGGGACAGATTTCTACAATGAGCAGTTCTTC
CASSGTDFYNEQFF
>TRBV5-1|TRBJ1-1|few|TRBD1
TGCGCCAGCAGACAGGGGAGCGGAAGGACTGAAGCTTTCTTT
CASRQGSGRTEAFF
>TRBV4-1|TRBJ2-5|-|TRBD1
TGCGCCAGCAGGCAACGGACAACAGGGGGAGAGACCCAGTACTTC
CASRQRTTGGETQYF
>TRBV5-6|TRBJ1-1|-|TRBD1
TGTGCCAGCAGCTTTCCCTTAACAGGGGACCTGAACACTGAAGCTTTCTTT
CASSFPLTGDLNTEAFF
>TRBV19|TRBJ2-5|-|TRBD1
TGTGCCAGTAGTCCTACAGGGGTCGAGGGAGAGACCCAGTACTTC
CASSPTGVEGETQYF
>TRBV29-1|TRBJ1-2|-|-
TGCAGCGTTGTAGGCCAGGACTATGGCTACACCTTC
CSVVGQDYGYTF
>TRBV7-6|TRBJ2-7|-|TRBD1
TGTGCCAGCAGTCAGGGGGTTCCCTACGAGCAGTACTTC
CASSQGVPYEQYF
>TRBV4-1|TRBJ2-3|-|TRBD1
TGCGCCAGCAGCCAAGAAGGGCAGGGGGACGCAGATACGCAGTATTTT
CASSQEGQGDADTQYF
>TRBV18|TRBJ2-5|few|-
TGTGCCAGCTCACCACTTAGCGCCGAGACCCAGTACTTC
CASSPLSAETQYF
>TRBV6-6|TRBJ2-7|-|TRBD1
TGTGCCAGCAGTTACCTCGGACAGGGGGGACCCTACGAGCAGTACTTC
CASSYLGQGGPYEQYF
>TRBV4-2|TRBJ2-3|few|-
TGTGCCAGCAGCCAGAGTATCAGCACAGATACGCAGTATTTT
CASSQSISTDTQYF
>TRBV5-4|TRBJ2-5|-|TRBD2
TGTGCCAGCAGCGGGCGGCTAGCGGGAGGAGAGACCCAGTACTTC
CASSGRLAGGETQYF
>TRBV30|TRBJ1-1|-|-
TGTGCCTGGAGGGGGGTCCAGGCGGGATGGAACACTGAAGCTTTCTTT
CAWRGVQAGWNTEAFF
>TRBV6-5|TRBJ1-4|-|-
TGTGCCAGCAGTTACGGGTTGACGGGGAATGAAAAACTGTTTTTT
CASSYGLTGNEKLFF
>TRBV29-1|TRBJ1-1|few|TRBD1
TGCAGCGTTGACAAAGTAGGCAGGGGGGTCACTGAAGCTTTCTTT
CSVDKVGRGVTEAFF
>TRBV7-2|TRBJ1-2|-|-
TGTGCCAGCAGCTTACCGTGGGTAAGAGGCGGCTACACCTTC
CASSLPWVRGGYTF
>TRBV2|TRBJ2-3|once|TRBD2
TGTGCCAGCCGGGGACTAGCGGGAGATTTGGATACGCAGTATTTT
CASRGLAGDLDTQYF
>TRBV2|TRBJ1-5|-|TRBD1
TGTGCCAGCACCTTTGACAGGGGTCAGCCCCAGCATTTT
CASTFDRGQPQHF
>TRBV6-1|TRBJ1-1|-|-
TGTGCCAGCAGACGGAGTGGTGAAGCTTTCTTT
CASRRSGEAFF
>TRBV4-1|TRBJ2-7|few|TRBD1
TGCGCCAGCAGCCATTCCCCCGGACAGGGGGTCTCCTACGAGCAGTACTTC
CASSHSPGQGVSYEQYF
>TRBV5-1|TRBJ2-5|-|TRBD2
TGCGCCAGCAGCTCGGGGGGGACGGGGCAAGAGACCCAGTACTTC
CASSSGGTGQETQYF
>TRBV11-3|TRBJ2-3|-|-
TGTGCCAGCAGCTTAGGCGGGGAAGCAGATACGCAGTATTTT
CASSLGGEADTQYF
>TRBV4-1|TRBJ1-2|-|-
TGCGCCAGCAGCCAAGATTGGACGGAGGACTATGGCTACACCTTC
CASSQDWTEDYGYTF
>TRBV6-5|TRBJ1-4|few|TRBD1
TGTGCCAGCAGTTACCGACAGGGGTTGAACGAAAAACTGTTTTTT
CASSYRQGLNEKLFF
>TRBV4-2|TRBJ2-7|few|-
TGTGCCAGCAGCCCCCGCGGGTTCCCCTACGAGCAGTACTTC
CASSPRGFPYEQYF
>TRBV28|TRBJ1-5|-|TRBD1
TGTGCCAGCAGGCCGCCGGACAGGGTGGGCAATCAGCCCCAGCATTTT
CASRPPDRVGNQPQHF
>TRBV5-6|TRBJ1-2|-|-
TGTGCCAGCAGCTCGGGGTTTTATGGCTACACCTTC
CASSSGFYGYTF
>TRBV29-1|TRBJ2-7|-|TRBD1
TGCAGCGGAGGGACAGGGGGTTCCTACGAGCAGTACTTC
CSGGTGGSYEQYF
>TRBV29-1|TRBJ1-3|-|-
TGCAGCGTTTACAGGGAATCCGGAAACACCATATATTTT
CSVYRESGNTIYF